This T cell receptor beta chain was captured by sequencing in a study of cytomegalovirus exposure and HLA in healthy donors. Study-level background: Unique TCRs from HLA-typed donors, roughly 87 million of them, were held in an early data release.

Study-wide results and limits: Overall, about 160 TCR beta chains were annotated as cytomegalovirus-associated. Across HLA loci, a later analysis found differing TCR association rates, with DRB1 most and HLA-C fewest. The presence/absence work took it that sequencing depth was about the same across donors.

Germline V gene sequence: CDR1 WNHNN, CDR2 SYGVQD (reference sequence). The V and J ends lost 3 bases and 4 bases, in that order; junction bases with no gene match: 3. CDR3 size: 14 residues. With 60 Vbeta and 13 Jbeta primers, the PCR was carried out. TCRdb keeps only in-frame clones here, not all; method: immunoSEQ multiplex PCR. Seen here are about 140,000 clones, about four fifths observed once, and the top ten hold roughly 1.2%. This clone appeared a few times. Its antigen remains unidentified. Input material: PBMCs. The receptor was isolated from a male donor in good health and CMV-seropositive. The chain employs TRBV10-1 and TRBJ1-1, with 9 bases matching TRBD1. In DNA, the CDR3 is TGCGCCAGCAGTGAAACAGGGGGCCCCACTGAAGCTTTCTTT. Its translation: CASSETGGPTEAFF.